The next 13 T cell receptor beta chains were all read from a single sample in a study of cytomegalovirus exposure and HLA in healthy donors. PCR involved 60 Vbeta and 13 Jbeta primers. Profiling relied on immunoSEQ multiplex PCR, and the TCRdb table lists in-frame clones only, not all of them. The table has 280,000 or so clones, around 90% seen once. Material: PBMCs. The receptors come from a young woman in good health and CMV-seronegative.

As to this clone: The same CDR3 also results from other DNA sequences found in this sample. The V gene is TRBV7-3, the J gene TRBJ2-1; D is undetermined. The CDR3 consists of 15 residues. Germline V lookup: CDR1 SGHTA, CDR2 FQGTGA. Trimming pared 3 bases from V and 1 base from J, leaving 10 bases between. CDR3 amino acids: CASSFVMSSYNEQFF. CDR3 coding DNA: TGTGCCAGCAGCTTCGTAATGAGTTCCTACAATGAGCAGTTCTTC.

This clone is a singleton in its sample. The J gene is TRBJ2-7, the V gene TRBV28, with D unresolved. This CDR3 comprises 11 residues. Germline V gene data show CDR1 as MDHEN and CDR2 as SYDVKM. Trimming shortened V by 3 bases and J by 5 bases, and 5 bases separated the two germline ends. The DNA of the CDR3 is TGTGCCAGCAGTTTCTCGGACGAGCAGTACTTC. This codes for CASSFSDEQYF.

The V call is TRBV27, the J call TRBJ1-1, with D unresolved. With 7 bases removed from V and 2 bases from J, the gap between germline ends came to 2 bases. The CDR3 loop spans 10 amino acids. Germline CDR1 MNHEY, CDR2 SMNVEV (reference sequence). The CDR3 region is CASINTEAFF. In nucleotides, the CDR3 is TGTGCCAGCATAAACACTGAAGCTTTCTTT.

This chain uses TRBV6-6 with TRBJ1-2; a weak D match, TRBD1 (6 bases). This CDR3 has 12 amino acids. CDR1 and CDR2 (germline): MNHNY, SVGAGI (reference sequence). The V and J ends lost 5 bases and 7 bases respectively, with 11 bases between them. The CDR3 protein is CASSRQGGGYTF. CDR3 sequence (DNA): TGTGCCAGCAGTCGCCAAGGGGGTGGCTACACCTTC.

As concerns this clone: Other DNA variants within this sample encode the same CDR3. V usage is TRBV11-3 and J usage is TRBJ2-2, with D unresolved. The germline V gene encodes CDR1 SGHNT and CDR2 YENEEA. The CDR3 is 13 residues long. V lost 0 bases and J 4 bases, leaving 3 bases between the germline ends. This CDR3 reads CASSLDGTGELFF. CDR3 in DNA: TGTGCCAGCAGCTTAGACGGCACCGGGGAGCTGTTTTTT. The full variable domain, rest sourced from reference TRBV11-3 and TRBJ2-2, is EAGVVQSPRYKIIEKKQPVAFWCNPISGHNTLYWYLQNLGQGPELLIRYENEEAVDDSQLPKDRFSAERLKGVDSTLKIQPAELGDSAVYLCASSLDGTGELFFGEGSRLTVL.

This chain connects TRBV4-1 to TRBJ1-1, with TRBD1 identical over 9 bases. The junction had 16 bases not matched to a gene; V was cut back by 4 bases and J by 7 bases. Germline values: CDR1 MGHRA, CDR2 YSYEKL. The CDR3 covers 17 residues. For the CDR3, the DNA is TGCGCCAGCAGCCTTTCACGGGAAGGGACAGGGAGATTTGAAGCTTTCTTT. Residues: CASSLSREGTGRFEAFF.

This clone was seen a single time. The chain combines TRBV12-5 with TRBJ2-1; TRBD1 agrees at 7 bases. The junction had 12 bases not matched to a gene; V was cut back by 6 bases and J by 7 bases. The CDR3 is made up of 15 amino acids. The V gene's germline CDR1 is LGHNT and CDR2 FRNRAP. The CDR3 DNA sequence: TGTGCTAGTGGCCTTACAGGGGCCTCAGGGAATGAGCAGTTCTTC. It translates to CASGLTGASGNEQFF. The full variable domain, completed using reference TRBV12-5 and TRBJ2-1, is DARVTQTPRHKVTEMGQEVTMRCQPILGHNTVFWYRQTMMQGLELLAYFRNRAPLDDSGMPKDRFSAEMPDATLATLKIQPSEPRDSAVYFCASGLTGASGNEQFFGPGTRLTVL.

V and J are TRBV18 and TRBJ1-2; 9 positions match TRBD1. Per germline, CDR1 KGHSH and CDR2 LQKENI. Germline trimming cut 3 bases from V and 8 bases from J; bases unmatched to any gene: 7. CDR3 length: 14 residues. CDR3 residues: CASSPSGQGAGYTF. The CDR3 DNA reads TGTGCCAGCTCACCCTCGGGACAGGGCGCCGGCTACACCTTC. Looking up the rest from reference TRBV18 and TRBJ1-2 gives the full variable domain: NAGVMQNPRHLVRRRGQEARLRCSPMKGHSHVYWYRQLPEEGLKFMVYLQKENIIDESGMPKERFSAEFPKEGPSILRIQQVVRGDSAAYFCASSPSGQGAGYTFGSGTRLTVV.

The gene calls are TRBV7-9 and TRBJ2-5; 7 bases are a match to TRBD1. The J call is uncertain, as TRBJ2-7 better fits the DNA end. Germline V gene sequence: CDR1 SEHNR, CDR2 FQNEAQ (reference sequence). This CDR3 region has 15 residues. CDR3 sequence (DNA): TGTGCCAGCAGCGAGCCCGAAAGGGGGCTTTACGAGCAGTACTTC. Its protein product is CASSEPERGLYEQYF.

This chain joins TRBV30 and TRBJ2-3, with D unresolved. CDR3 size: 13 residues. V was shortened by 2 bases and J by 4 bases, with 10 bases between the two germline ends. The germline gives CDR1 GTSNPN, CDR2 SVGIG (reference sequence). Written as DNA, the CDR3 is TGTGCCTGGAGTCGGAGTGGCGCAGATACGCAGTATTTT. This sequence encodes CAWSRSGADTQYF.

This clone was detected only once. Here the CDR3 DNA reads TGTGCCAACTCCGAACGGGGGATATCCGAGCAGTACTTC. Its protein is CANSERGISEQYF. The V and J genes are TRBV6-1 and TRBJ2-7; maybe TRBD2 (6 bases). This CDR3 contains 13 residues. The V gene's germline CDR1 is MNHNS and CDR2 SASEGT. Trimming cost V 10 bases and J 6 bases, with 19 bases left between them.

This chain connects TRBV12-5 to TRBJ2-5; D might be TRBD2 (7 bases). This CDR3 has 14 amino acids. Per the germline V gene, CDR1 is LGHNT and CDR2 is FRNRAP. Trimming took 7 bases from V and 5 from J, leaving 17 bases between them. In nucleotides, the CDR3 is TGTGCTAGTGAAAGGGGGGGGGCGCGGGAGACCCAGTACTTC. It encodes CASERGGARETQYF.

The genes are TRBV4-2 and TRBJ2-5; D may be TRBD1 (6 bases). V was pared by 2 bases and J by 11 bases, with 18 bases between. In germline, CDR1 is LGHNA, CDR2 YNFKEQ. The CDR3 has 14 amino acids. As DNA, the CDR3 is TGTGCCAGCAGCCAACGGGTGGGGGCGTTGGAGCAGTACTTC. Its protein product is CASSQRVGALEQYF.